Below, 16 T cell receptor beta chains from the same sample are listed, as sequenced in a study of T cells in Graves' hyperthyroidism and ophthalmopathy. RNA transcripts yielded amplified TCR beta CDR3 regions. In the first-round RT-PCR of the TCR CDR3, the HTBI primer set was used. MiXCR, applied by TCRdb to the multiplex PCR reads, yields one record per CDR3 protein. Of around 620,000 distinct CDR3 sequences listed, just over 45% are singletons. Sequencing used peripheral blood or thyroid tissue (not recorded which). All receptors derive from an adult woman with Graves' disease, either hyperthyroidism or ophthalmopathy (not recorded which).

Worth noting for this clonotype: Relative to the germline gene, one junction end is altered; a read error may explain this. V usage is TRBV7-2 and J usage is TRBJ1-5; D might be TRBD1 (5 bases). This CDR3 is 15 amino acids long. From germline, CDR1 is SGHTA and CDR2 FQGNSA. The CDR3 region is CASSQDRRGRQPQHF. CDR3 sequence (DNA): TGCGCCAGCAGCCAAGATAGAAGGGGTCGTCAGCCCCAGCATTTT. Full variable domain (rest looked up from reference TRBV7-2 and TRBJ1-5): GAGVSQSPSNKVTEKGKDVELRCDPISGHTALYWYRQSLGQGLEFLIYFQGNSAPDKSGLPSDRFSAERTGGSVSTLTIQRTQQEDSAVYLCASSQDRRGRQPQHFGDGTRLSIL.

CDR3 sequence: CASSVSGTSGSETQYF. CDR3 nucleotides: TGTGCCAGCAGCGTATCAGGGACTAGCGGGAGTGAGACCCAGTACTTC. V gene TRBV7-9 combines with J gene TRBJ2-5; TRBD2 aligns across 14 bases. Germline CDR1 is SEHNR and CDR2 is FQNEAQ (reference sequence). The ends lost 5 bases at V and 5 bases at J; junction bases unmatched: 7. This CDR3 has 16 amino acids.

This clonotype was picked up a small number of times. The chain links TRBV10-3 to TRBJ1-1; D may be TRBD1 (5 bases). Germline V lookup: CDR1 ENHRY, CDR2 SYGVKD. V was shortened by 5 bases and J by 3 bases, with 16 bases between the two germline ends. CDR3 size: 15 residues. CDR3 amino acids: CAISNTWGGDTEAFF. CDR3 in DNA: TGTGCCATCAGTAACACGTGGGGGGGGGACACTGAAGCTTTCTTT.

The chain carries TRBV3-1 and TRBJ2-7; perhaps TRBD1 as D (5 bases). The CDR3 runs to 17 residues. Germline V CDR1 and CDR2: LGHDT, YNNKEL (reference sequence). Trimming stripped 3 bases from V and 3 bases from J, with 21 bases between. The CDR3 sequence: CASSHSILGRVNYEQYF. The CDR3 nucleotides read TGTGCCAGCAGCCATTCTATCCTGGGCAGGGTGAACTACGAGCAGTACTTC.

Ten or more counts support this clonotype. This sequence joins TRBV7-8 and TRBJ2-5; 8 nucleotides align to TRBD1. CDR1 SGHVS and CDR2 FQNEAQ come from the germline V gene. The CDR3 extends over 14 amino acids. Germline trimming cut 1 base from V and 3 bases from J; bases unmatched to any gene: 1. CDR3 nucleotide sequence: TGTGCCAGCAGCTTAGAGACAGGGGAAGAGACCCAGTACTTC. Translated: CASSLETGEETQYF.

The CDR3 here is CSARLRTGGTEAFF. CDR3 sequence (DNA): TGCAGTGCTAGGTTACGGACAGGGGGCACTGAAGCTTTCTTT. This chain connects TRBV20-1 to TRBJ1-1; the match to TRBD1 covers 10 bases. The CDR3 is made up of 14 amino acids. After removal of 3 bases from V and 4 bases from J, the junction contained 5 bases not matched to a gene. Germline values: CDR1 DFQATT, CDR2 SNEGSKA (reference sequence).

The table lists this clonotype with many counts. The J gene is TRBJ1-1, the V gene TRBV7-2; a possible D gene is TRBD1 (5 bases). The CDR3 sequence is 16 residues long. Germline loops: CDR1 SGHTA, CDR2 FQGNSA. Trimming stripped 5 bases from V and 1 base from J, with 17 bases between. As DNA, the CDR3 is TGTGCCAGCAGCACGGGGGAATGGGTCCCGAACACTGAAGCTTTCTTT. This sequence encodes CASSTGEWVPNTEAFF.

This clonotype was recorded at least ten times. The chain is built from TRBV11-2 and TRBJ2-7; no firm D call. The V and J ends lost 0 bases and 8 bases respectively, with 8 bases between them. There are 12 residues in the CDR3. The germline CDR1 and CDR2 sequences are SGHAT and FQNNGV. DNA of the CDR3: TGTGCCAGCAGCTTAGATTTGTCCAAGCAGTACTTC. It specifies CASSLDLSKQYF.

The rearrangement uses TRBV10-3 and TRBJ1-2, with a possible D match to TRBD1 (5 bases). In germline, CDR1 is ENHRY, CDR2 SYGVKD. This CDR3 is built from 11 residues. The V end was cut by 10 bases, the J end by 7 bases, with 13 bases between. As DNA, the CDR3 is TGTGCCACCGGGACCCTGAGTGGCTACACCTTC. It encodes CATGTLSGYTF.

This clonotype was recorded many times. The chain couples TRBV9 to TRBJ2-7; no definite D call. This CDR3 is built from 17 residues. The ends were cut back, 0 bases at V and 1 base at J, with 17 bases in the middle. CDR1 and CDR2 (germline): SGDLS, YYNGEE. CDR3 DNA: TGTGCCAGCAGCGTAGCTCCTCTGGAGAAGGATTCCTACGAGCAGTACTTC. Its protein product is CASSVAPLEKDSYEQYF.

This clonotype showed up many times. In DNA form, the CDR3 reads TGTGCCAGCAGGGAGCACAGGGGGCTAACCGGGGAGCTGTTTTTT. Its translation is CASREHRGLTGELFF. V and J are TRBV2 and TRBJ2-2; 9 bases map to TRBD1. Germline CDR1 SNHLY, CDR2 FYNNEI. V lost 6 bases to trimming and J lost 5 bases; unmatched junction nucleotides: 7. The length of the CDR3 is 15 residues.

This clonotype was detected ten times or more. The DNA of the CDR3 is TGTGCCAGTAGTATCGGACAGTCGCTCTCTAACTATGGCTACACCTTC. Its protein is CASSIGQSLSNYGYTF. The J gene is TRBJ1-2, the V gene TRBV19; tentatively, D is TRBD1 (6 bases). Germline loops: CDR1 LNHDA, CDR2 SQIVND (reference sequence). V shed 3 bases and J shed 0 bases, with 14 bases lying between them. The CDR3 extends over 16 amino acids.

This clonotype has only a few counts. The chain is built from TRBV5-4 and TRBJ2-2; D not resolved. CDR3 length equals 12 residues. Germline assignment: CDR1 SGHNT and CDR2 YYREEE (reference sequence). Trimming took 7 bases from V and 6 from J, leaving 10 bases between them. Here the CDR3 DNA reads TGTGCCAGCTTCGGACGGGCCGGGGAGCTGTTTTTT. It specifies CASFGRAGELFF.

DNA of the CDR3: TGTGCCAGCAGCGTTTACAGGGGGCGGCAGGCTAATGAAAAACTGTTTTTT. Translating it yields CASSVYRGRQANEKLFF. The V and J genes are TRBV13 and TRBJ1-4, with TRBD1 identical over 9 bases. CDR1 PRHDT and CDR2 FYEKMQ come from the germline V gene (reference sequence). This CDR3 spans 17 amino acids. The J segment lost 3 bases and the V segment lost 5 bases, leaving 10 bases of the junction unmatched.

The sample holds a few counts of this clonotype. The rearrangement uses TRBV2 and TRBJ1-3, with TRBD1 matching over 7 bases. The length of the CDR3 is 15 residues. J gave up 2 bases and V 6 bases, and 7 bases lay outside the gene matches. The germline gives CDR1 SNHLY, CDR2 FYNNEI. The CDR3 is CASSLDRATGNTIYF. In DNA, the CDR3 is TGTGCCAGCAGCCTAGACAGGGCTACTGGAAACACCATATATTTT.

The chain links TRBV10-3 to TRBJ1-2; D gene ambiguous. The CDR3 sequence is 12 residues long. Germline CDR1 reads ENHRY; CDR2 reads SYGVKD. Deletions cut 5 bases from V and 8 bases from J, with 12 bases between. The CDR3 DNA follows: TGTGCCATCAGTTTTTCTTTGGGAGGCTACACCTTC. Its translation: CAISFSLGGYTF.